This entry lists 9 T cell receptor beta chains sequenced from one sample in a study of CD4+ T cells in melanoma. The repertoire was sequenced with immunoSEQ multiplex PCR; TCRdb's copy has only in-frame clones and lacks some. Found here are about 50,000 clones, roughly nine tenths of them singletons; the top ten hold about 12%. Material: peripheral blood. Receptor source: a human donor with melanoma.

The chain employs TRBV7-9 and TRBJ2-2; D gene uncertain. This CDR3 contains 13 residues. Trimming stripped 7 bases from V and 0 bases from J, with 6 bases between. The germline CDR1 and CDR2 sequences are SEHNR and FQNEAQ (reference sequence). The CDR3, as DNA: TGTGCCAGCAACCCAGCGAACACCGGGGAGCTGTTTTTT. Translating gives CASNPANTGELFF.

The chain joins TRBV10-3 to TRBJ1-5; D not certain. The CDR3 has 15 amino acids. The germline V and J ends were trimmed by 0 bases and 0 bases, with 6 bases remaining between them. Germline CDR1 is ENHRY and CDR2 is SYGVKD. In DNA form, the CDR3 reads TGTGCCATCAGTGAGTCAGAGCTTAGCAATCAGCCCCAGCATTTT. This gives the protein CAISESELSNQPQHF.

This chain joins TRBV7-2 and TRBJ2-5; TRBD2 matches at 10 bases. CDR1 SGHTA and CDR2 FQGNSA come from the germline V gene. The CDR3 has 16 residues. Trimming removed 1 base from V and 4 bases from J; junction bases left unmatched: 6. The CDR3 region is CASSLGATSGPETQYF. CDR3 coding DNA: TGTGCCAGCAGCTTAGGCGCGACTAGCGGGCCAGAGACCCAGTACTTC.

The rearrangement joins TRBV7-9 to TRBJ2-5, with D unclear. Between the trimmed V and J ends, which lost 1 base and 5 bases, there was a span of 8 bases. CDR3 size: 13 residues. Germline V gives CDR1 SEHNR, CDR2 FQNEAQ (reference sequence). The CDR3 spells CASSLGGSETQYF. For the CDR3, the DNA is TGTGCCAGCAGCTTAGGGGGTAGCGAGACCCAGTACTTC.

This clone was seen only once. This chain connects TRBV27 to TRBJ2-5; D possibly corresponds to TRBD1 (6 bases). Trimming took 3 bases from V and 5 from J, leaving 16 bases between them. CDR1 and CDR2 (germline): MNHEY, SMNVEV (reference sequence). This CDR3 has 15 amino acids. The CDR3: CASSFFQGPTETQYF. In DNA form, the CDR3 reads TGTGCCAGCAGTTTTTTTCAGGGGCCGACGGAGACCCAGTACTTC.

CDR3 sequence reads: CASSQEAAWDRNYEQYF. Here the CDR3 DNA reads TGTGCCAGCAGCCAAGAGGCTGCATGGGACCGTAACTACGAGCAGTACTTC. The chain employs TRBV14 and TRBJ2-7, with D perhaps being TRBD1 or TRBD2 (5 bases each). The CDR3 spans 17 residues. V gave up 0 bases and J gave up 3 bases, with 18 bases separating them. Germline loops: CDR1 SGHDN, CDR2 FVKESK. The variable domain in full, with the rest retrieved from reference TRBV14 and TRBJ2-7, is EAGVTQFPSHSVIEKGQTVTLRCDPISGHDNLYWYRRVMGKEIKFLLHFVKESKQDESGMPNNRFLAERTGGTYSTLKVQPAELEDSGVYFCASSQEAAWDRNYEQYFGPGTRLTVT.

V usage is TRBV28 and J usage is TRBJ1-2; 8 bases fit TRBD1. Germline assignment: CDR1 MDHEN and CDR2 SYDVKM. The V gene end was trimmed by 11 bases and the J gene end by 4 bases; junction bases not matched to a gene: 3. This CDR3 has 11 residues. CDR3 loop: CAAGGGYGYTF. The CDR3 DNA is TGTGCCGCAGGGGGCGGCTATGGCTACACCTTC.

The chain recombines TRBV13 with TRBJ1-2, with 8 bases aligning to TRBD1. The V gene's germline CDR1 is PRHDT and CDR2 FYEKMQ (reference sequence). The CDR3 is 15 residues long. The V segment lost 1 base and the J segment 8 bases; nucleotides outside the gene matches: 9. CDR3 sequence reads: CASSLEFRTGYGYTF. DNA of the CDR3: TGTGCCAGCAGCTTAGAGTTCAGGACAGGGTACGGCTACACCTTC.

The genes are TRBV2 and TRBJ1-3, with D perhaps matching TRBD1 (6 bases). This CDR3 has 14 residues. The germline V and J ends were trimmed by 6 bases and 4 bases, with 13 bases remaining between them. Per germline, CDR1 SNHLY and CDR2 FYNNEI. The CDR3 sequence is CASRRRGSGNTIYF. The CDR3 DNA sequence: TGTGCCAGCAGGCGCAGGGGTTCAGGAAACACCATATATTTT.